This T cell receptor (beta chain) was recorded in a study of shared clonotypes between healthy human individuals. CDR3 length equals 17 residues. Germline CDR1 reads SGHAT; CDR2 reads FQNNGV. Germline trimming cut 5 bases from V and 8 bases from J; bases unmatched to any gene: 20. Some clones are missing from TCRdb's copy, which holds only in-frame ones; the method was immunoSEQ multiplex PCR. The repertoire holds hundreds of thousands of clones, with about 96% as singletons. This TCR was recovered from a man aged 25-40 years in good health. Sequenced: memory CD8+ T cells sorted from blood. As to subset: CD45RO+ cells pooled with CCR7-negative TemRA cells. The V call is TRBV11-2, the J call TRBJ2-7; 8 bases line up with TRBD2. In DNA, the CDR3 is TGTGCCAGCAGCAACCCCCTCCCCGGGACTAGAAAAGGGCAGCAGTACTTC. It codes for CASSNPLPGTRKGQQYF.